The 26 T cell receptor beta chains given below trace back to one sample, sequenced in a study of neurological immune-mediated disorders. Using its own MiXCR run on the 5' RACE reads, TCRdb lists one record per CDR3 protein. Altogether 20,000 to 30,000 distinct CDR3 sequences are present, over 5% being singletons, with the ten largest covering more than 4.5%. The sequenced sample was PBMCs. Receptors originate from a woman aged 40 to 50 in good health.

This clonotype has at least ten counts. This chain connects TRBV20-1 to TRBJ1-1; D unclear. Germline loops: CDR1 DFQATT, CDR2 SNEGSKA (reference sequence). This CDR3 contains 14 residues. Trimming removed 0 bases from V and 4 bases from J, with 12 bases in between. CDR3 amino acids: CSARDLGMGTEAFF. The CDR3 DNA follows: TGCAGTGCTAGAGATTTAGGTATGGGCACTGAAGCTTTCTTT.

This clonotype was counted at least ten times. The chain carries TRBV29-1 and TRBJ2-3; unclear D gene. The CDR3 spans 10 residues. V shed 3 bases and J shed 3 bases, with 1 base lying between them. Germline V lookup: CDR1 SQVTM, CDR2 ANQGSEA. CDR3 DNA: TGCAGCGTTGATACAGATACGCAGTATTTT. Protein: CSVDTDTQYF.

This clonotype was picked up many times. The chain links TRBV20-1 to TRBJ1-2; 7 bases fit TRBD1. Germline V gene lookup returns CDR1 DFQATT and CDR2 SNEGSKA (reference sequence). The CDR3 is 14 residues long. V was pared by 2 bases and J by 4 bases, with 7 bases of the junction left unmatched. CDR3 amino acids: CSARSTGDAYGYTF. The CDR3 coding sequence is TGCAGTGCTAGATCTACAGGGGATGCCTATGGCTACACCTTC.

This clonotype was observed at least ten times. The rearrangement joins TRBV18 to TRBJ1-1, with D unresolved. Germline CDR1 and CDR2: KGHSH and LQKENI. The CDR3 totals 15 residues. V was trimmed by 5 bases and J by 0 bases, leaving 13 bases between them. The CDR3 reads CASSGDDTVNTEAFF. The CDR3 DNA reads as TGTGCCAGCTCAGGTGATGATACAGTGAACACTGAAGCTTTCTTT.

At least ten counts were recorded for this clonotype. The V gene is TRBV18, the J gene TRBJ2-7, with D perhaps TRBD2 (5 bases). V lost 1 base and J lost 3, with 7 bases in between. Germline V gene lookup returns CDR1 KGHSH and CDR2 LQKENI. The CDR3 totals 13 residues. The CDR3 is CASSPREYYEQYF. The CDR3 DNA is TGTGCCAGCTCACCACGGGAGTACTACGAGCAGTACTTC.

This clonotype has at least ten counts. The chain combines TRBV5-1 with TRBJ1-2; D not resolved. The CDR3 has 13 amino acids. V lost 7 bases and J 8 bases, leaving 18 bases between the germline ends. Per the germline V gene, CDR1 is SGHRS and CDR2 is YFSETQ. The CDR3 protein is CASGGPLTFGYTF. For the CDR3, the DNA is TGCGCCAGCGGCGGACCCTTGACCTTCGGCTACACCTTC. The full variable domain, in which reference TRBV5-1 and TRBJ1-2 provide the parts outside the CDR3, is KAGVTQTPRYLIKTRGQQVTLSCSPISGHRSVSWYQQTPGQGLQFLFEYFSETQRNKGNFPGRFSGRQFSNSRSEMNVSTLELGDSALYLCASGGPLTFGYTFGSGTRLTVV.

V usage is TRBV28 and J usage is TRBJ1-1; D possibly corresponds to TRBD1 (6 bases). The CDR3 is 15 amino acids. V was trimmed by 2 bases and J by 0 bases, leaving 10 bases between them. Looked up from germline, CDR1 is MDHEN and CDR2 is SYDVKM. The CDR3 here is CASSLPGAMNTEAFF. In DNA form, the CDR3 reads TGTGCCAGCAGTTTACCAGGGGCCATGAACACTGAAGCTTTCTTT.

This clonotype was recorded many times. The chain carries TRBV7-2 and TRBJ2-1; 9 nucleotides align to TRBD2. This CDR3 has 15 residues. The ends lost 0 bases at V and 9 bases at J; junction bases unmatched: 6. Per the germline V gene, CDR1 is SGHTA and CDR2 is FQGNSA. CDR3 DNA sequence: TGTGCCAGCAGCTTAGCGGCGGGAGGGTTAGGTGAGCAGTTCTTC. This translates into CASSLAAGGLGEQFF.

This clonotype has ten or more counts. This chain links TRBV4-2 with TRBJ1-1; 7 positions match TRBD1. Germline loops: CDR1 LGHNA, CDR2 YNFKEQ. V trimming: 2 bases; J trimming: 4 bases; junction bases outside the gene matches: 7. This CDR3 has 15 amino acids. This CDR3 reads CASSQFTGAGTEAFF. The CDR3 DNA reads TGTGCCAGCAGCCAATTTACAGGGGCGGGCACTGAAGCTTTCTTT.

This clonotype was seen at least ten times. V and J are TRBV18 and TRBJ2-2; 8 bases match TRBD1. V dropped 4 bases and J dropped 0; count of bases not matched to a gene: 4. The V gene's germline CDR1 is KGHSH and CDR2 LQKENI. The CDR3 sequence is 16 residues long. CDR3 amino acids: CASSLAGQANTGELFF. In DNA form, the CDR3 reads TGTGCCAGCTCACTTGCGGGACAGGCGAACACCGGGGAGCTGTTTTTT.

The sample holds many counts of this clonotype. The chain carries TRBV7-6 and TRBJ1-1; possibly TRBD1 for D (6 bases). The V gene lost 8 bases and the J gene lost 1 base, with 11 bases spanning the gap. The CDR3 spans 13 residues. Germline CDR1 reads SGHVS; CDR2 reads FNYEAQ. CDR3 in DNA: TGTGCCAGCTCTTGGGGGCCGAACACTGAAGCTTTCTTT. This encodes CASSWGPNTEAFF.

This clonotype was recorded many times. The chain has TRBV12-3 or TRBV12-4 and TRBJ1-1, with TRBD1 identical over 10 bases. The CDR3 contains 16 residues. V shed 5 bases and J 4 bases; nucleotides not matched to a gene: 10. The DNA for the CDR3 is TGTGCCAGCAGTCGAATGGGACAGGGGAGGATCACTGAAGCTTTCTTT. Translation: CASSRMGQGRITEAFF.

In its sample, this clonotype was seen many times. The genes are TRBV6-5 and TRBJ2-3; no reliable D call. V lost 6 bases and J lost 0, with 4 bases in between. The length of the CDR3 is 12 residues. CDR1 is MNHEY, CDR2 SVGAGI, per germline. CDR3 in amino acids: CASRASTDTQYF. DNA for the CDR3: TGTGCCAGCAGGGCTAGCACAGATACGCAGTATTTT.

In its sample, this clonotype was seen many times. The chain uses TRBV6-6 and TRBJ2-3, with 13 nucleotides matching TRBD2. The CDR3 has 19 residues. CDR1 is MNHNY and CDR2 is SVGAGI in the germline V gene (reference sequence). After removal of 6 bases from V and 5 bases from J, the junction contained 17 bases not matched to a gene. DNA of the CDR3: TGTGCCAGCAGACCGGGACTAGCGGGGCGCGGGGGGTCCGGAGATACGCAGTATTTT. Translating gives CASRPGLAGRGGSGDTQYF.

This clonotype has at least ten counts. The V and J genes are TRBV20-1 and TRBJ2-1; 10 nucleotides match TRBD2. Trimming cost V 3 bases and J 7 bases; bases outside gene matches: 9. This CDR3 comprises 15 residues. CDR1 and CDR2 (germline): DFQATT, SNEGSKA (reference sequence). CDR3 sequence: CSASAAGGGWNEQFF. DNA of the CDR3: TGCAGTGCTAGTGCAGCGGGAGGGGGTTGGAATGAGCAGTTCTTC.

This clonotype was detected ten times or more. The rearrangement joins TRBV20-1 to TRBJ2-3; 8 bases are a match to TRBD2. Unmatched junction bases numbered 9, after V lost 5 bases and J lost 5 bases. Germline V lookup: CDR1 DFQATT, CDR2 SNEGSKA (reference sequence). The CDR3 is 14 amino acids. This CDR3 is CSAGGGQTLDTQYF. The CDR3, as DNA: TGCAGTGCTGGCGGGGGGCAGACTTTAGATACGCAGTATTTT.

The sample holds many counts of this clonotype. The CDR3 protein is CASSKVYGTNQPQHF. As DNA, the CDR3 is TGTGCCAGCAGCAAAGTATACGGGACGAATCAGCCCCAGCATTTT. The chain recombines TRBV21-1 with TRBJ1-5; the table gives TRBD1 as D, unverified against the DNA. TRBV21-1 is a documented pseudogene. There are 15 residues in the CDR3.

At least ten counts were recorded for this clonotype. The V gene is TRBV20-1, the J gene TRBJ1-2; D not resolved. Germline loops: CDR1 DFQATT, CDR2 SNEGSKA (reference sequence). The length of the CDR3 is 15 residues. V was clipped by 0 bases and J by 1 base, with 12 bases between them. For the CDR3, the DNA is TGCAGTGCTAGAGATCTAGGGCCTTTTAACTATGGCTACACCTTC. Its translation is CSARDLGPFNYGYTF.

This clonotype showed up many times. The gene calls are TRBV27 and TRBJ1-2; 7 bases are shared with TRBD1. The CDR3 sequence is 14 residues long. J gave up 3 bases and V 3 bases, and 4 bases lay outside the gene matches. CDR1 is MNHEY, CDR2 SMNVEV, per germline (reference sequence). The CDR3 loop reads CASSFLDRDYGYTF. Here the CDR3 DNA reads TGTGCCAGCAGTTTCCTAGACAGGGACTATGGCTACACCTTC.

This clonotype is categorized as medium-sized. The gene calls are TRBV20-1 and TRBJ2-3; D is perhaps TRBD1 (6 bases). Trimming removed 6 bases from V and 2 bases from J, with 15 bases in between. The CDR3 spans 14 residues. The germline gives CDR1 DFQATT, CDR2 SNEGSKA (reference sequence). CDR3 residues: CSAPEQGATDTQYF. In DNA, the CDR3 is TGCAGTGCACCCGAACAGGGCGCCACAGATACGCAGTATTTT.

Ten or more counts support this clonotype. The V and J genes are TRBV27 and TRBJ1-3; D is ambiguous. Germline CDR1 is MNHEY and CDR2 is SMNVEV (reference sequence). The CDR3 runs 13 residues. V was shortened by 8 bases and J by 4 bases, with 12 bases between the two germline ends. CDR3: CASRLNQGNTIYF. DNA for the CDR3: TGTGCCAGCCGGCTAAACCAGGGAAACACCATATATTTT.

This clonotype was counted at least ten times. The chain has TRBV5-5 and TRBJ1-5; D not resolved. In germline, CDR1 is SGHKS, CDR2 YYEKEE (reference sequence). The ends were cut back, 3 bases at V and 4 bases at J, with 14 bases in the middle. This CDR3 region has 15 residues. CDR3 bases: TGTGCCAGCAGCTATTCTTTTTCGGAGAATCAGCCCCAGCATTTT. Protein: CASSYSFSENQPQHF.

There are many counts of this clonotype. V gene TRBV27 combines with J gene TRBJ2-1; no clear D. CDR1 and CDR2 (germline): MNHEY, SMNVEV (reference sequence). The CDR3 length is 15 residues. Trimming took 2 bases from V and 4 from J, leaving 12 bases between them. The CDR3 loop reads CASSLAIALYNEQFF. As DNA, the CDR3 is TGTGCCAGCAGTTTAGCTATTGCCCTATACAATGAGCAGTTCTTC.

This clonotype has a count of ten or more. This chain connects TRBV12-3 or TRBV12-4 to TRBJ2-7; TRBD1 matches 10 bases. CDR3 length: 14 amino acids. J gave up 2 bases and V 5 bases, and 3 bases lay outside the gene matches. CDR3 nucleotide sequence: TGTGCCAGCAGTCTCGGGACAGGGGCCTACGAGCAGTACTTC. It encodes CASSLGTGAYEQYF.

Judged by abundance, this clonotype is medium-sized (0.01 to 0.1%). This sequence joins TRBV5-1 and TRBJ2-1, with D perhaps matching TRBD2 (5 bases). Trimming left V 0 bases short and J 9 bases short, with 13 bases between. This CDR3 spans 14 amino acids. CDR1 and CDR2 from the germline V gene are SGHRS and YFSETQ. CDR3 residues: CASSLGETRLEQFF. CDR3 DNA sequence: TGCGCCAGCAGCTTGGGGGAAACTAGGCTTGAGCAGTTCTTC.

This clonotype was observed many times. V gene TRBV3-1 combines with J gene TRBJ2-7; 7 nucleotides align to TRBD2. V gave up 0 bases and J gave up 0 bases; unmatched junction bases: 8. Germline values: CDR1 LGHDT, CDR2 YNNKEL (reference sequence). This CDR3 comprises 17 residues. The CDR3 loop reads CASSQDQVGGSSYEQYF. Written as DNA, the CDR3 is TGTGCCAGCAGCCAAGATCAAGTGGGCGGGAGCTCCTACGAGCAGTACTTC.